Listed below are T cell receptor beta chains from one sample, sequenced in a study of PD-1 blockade in classical Hodgkin lymphoma. Assay used: immunoSEQ multiplex PCR; TCRdb lists only in-frame clones, some missing. The repertoire holds some 6,800 clones, about 74% seen once, with about 62% in the top ten. The material sequenced was peripheral blood mononuclear cells (PBMCs), taken at baseline. All receptors come from a human donor with classical Hodgkin lymphoma. Both conserved end residues are part of each CDR3. The D gene is left open where the match is weak. Some rows mark clone size as missing; the rest say once, few, many or name a class of expanded clone.

CDR3,DNA,size,V,D,J
CASSPGARFEQYF,TGTGCCAGTAGTCCGGGGGCGAGGTTCGAGCAGTACTTC,.,TRBV19,.,TRBJ2-7
CASSYGEGGYGYTF,TGTGCCAGCAGTTACGGAGAGGGTGGCTATGGCTACACCTTC,.,TRBV6-6,.,TRBJ1-2
CASSLGDRGNSPLHF,TGTGCCAGCAGCTTAGGTGACAGGGGTAATTCACCCCTCCACTTT,.,TRBV7-9,TRBD1,TRBJ1-6
CATSRGGIDRGFYEQYF,TGTGCCACCAGCAGAGGAGGAATCGACAGGGGTTTTTACGAGCAGTACTTC,medium-sized,TRBV15,TRBD1,TRBJ2-7
CASSLAEGQQFF,TGTGCCAGCAGCTTAGCCGAGGGGCAGCAGTTCTTC,.,TRBV7-2,.,TRBJ2-1
CASTPEGIGYTF,TGTGCCAGCACCCCAGAGGGGATTGGCTACACCTTC,.,TRBV7-2,.,TRBJ1-2
CASSGGEAFF,TGTGCCAGCAGCGGCGGTGAAGCTTTCTTT,.,TRBV9,.,TRBJ1-1
CASSPTPGQGTTGELFF,TGTGCCAGCAGCCCGACGCCGGGACAGGGAACCACCGGGGAGCTGTTTTTT,.,TRBV7-8,TRBD1,TRBJ2-2
CASRTVIATWHHQPQHF,TGTGCCAGCAGAACGGTCATAGCTACTTGGCATCATCAGCCCCAGCATTTT,.,TRBV21-1,.,TRBJ1-5
CASSSGREFYGYTF,TGTGCCAGTAGTTCAGGACGGGAATTCTATGGCTACACCTTC,.,TRBV19,.,TRBJ1-2
CASSIDTNTEAFF,TGTGCCAGCAGTATAGACACGAACACTGAAGCTTTCTTT,.,TRBV27,.,TRBJ1-1
CASSLEAGGITDTQYF,TGTGCCAGCAGCTTGGAGGCGGGGGGGATCACAGATACGCAGTATTTT,.,TRBV5-6,TRBD2,TRBJ2-3
CASSFASGPYEQYF,TGTGCCAGCAGCTTCGCTAGCGGACCCTACGAGCAGTACTTC,.,TRBV7-3,TRBD2,TRBJ2-7
CSVGGRVGTEAFF,TGCAGCGTTGGAGGGAGGGTAGGCACTGAAGCTTTCTTT,few,TRBV29-1,.,TRBJ1-1
CASSQGGFGQPQHF,TGTGCCAGCAGCCAGGGGGGGTTCGGACAGCCCCAGCATTTT,medium-sized,TRBV7-9,TRBD1,TRBJ1-5
CASSLTNDNEQFF,TGTGCCAGCAGCTTAACTAATGACAATGAGCAGTTCTTC,once,TRBV7-3,.,TRBJ2-1
CATSREGAGGYTF,TGTGCCACCAGCAGAGAGGGGGCGGGCGGCTACACCTTC,.,TRBV15,.,TRBJ1-2
CATTTGADEKLFF,TGTGCCACCACGACAGGGGCGGACGAAAAACTGTTTTTT,.,TRBV6-1,TRBD1,TRBJ1-4
CASSGRTGLNSPLHF,TGTGCCAGTAGTGGCCGGACAGGTTTAAATTCACCCCTCCACTTT,.,TRBV19,TRBD1,TRBJ1-6
CASSFFSGGVGYTF,TGTGCCAGCAGCTTTTTCTCAGGGGGGGTTGGCTACACCTTC,.,TRBV5-6,TRBD1,TRBJ1-2
CATGRDPDEQYF,TGTGCCACCGGTCGGGACCCAGACGAGCAGTACTTC,.,TRBV10-3,.,TRBJ2-7
CASSFWSGRNEQFF,TGTGCCAGCAGTTTCTGGAGCGGGAGGAATGAGCAGTTCTTC,.,TRBV6-6,TRBD2,TRBJ2-1
CSVAQGADYTF,TGCAGCGTCGCTCAGGGGGCGGACTACACCTTC,hyperexpanded,TRBV29-1,TRBD1,TRBJ1-2
CASSKGREYQETQYF,TGTGCCAGCAGCAAGGGACGGGAGTACCAAGAGACCCAGTACTTC,few,TRBV2,.,TRBJ2-5
CASTSGFPDGYTF,TGTGCCAGCACCTCAGGGTTCCCGGACGGCTACACCTTC,.,TRBV9,.,TRBJ1-2
CASSVGTGEIPQHF,TGTGCCAGTAGTGTCGGGACAGGGGAAATACCCCAGCATTTT,.,TRBV19,TRBD1,TRBJ1-5
CASSFRRQGSYNSPLHF,TGTGCCAGCAGCTTCCGCAGACAGGGCTCCTATAATTCACCCCTCCACTTT,.,TRBV11-2,TRBD1,TRBJ1-6
CASSLRVAPVEQFF,TGTGCCAGCAGCTTGCGGGTCGCGCCGGTAGAGCAGTTCTTC,.,TRBV5-4,.,TRBJ2-1
CASSQGYRTYNYGYTF,TGCGCCAGCAGCCAAGGGTACAGGACCTATAACTATGGCTACACCTTC,.,TRBV4-1,.,TRBJ1-2
CASSLTGVKGETQYF,TGTGCCAGCAGCTTAACTGGGGTCAAAGGGGAGACCCAGTACTTC,.,TRBV7-3,.,TRBJ2-5
CASSVGQGAISGEKLFF,TGTGCCAGCAGCGTAGGTCAGGGGGCGATTTCGGGTGAAAAACTGTTTTTT,.,TRBV9,TRBD1,TRBJ1-4
CASSPDHTGELFF,TGTGCCAGCAGCCCCGACCACACCGGGGAGCTGTTTTTT,.,TRBV5-8,.,TRBJ2-2
CASKLGQGFYEQYF,TGTGCCAGTAAGTTGGGACAGGGGTTCTACGAGCAGTACTTC,.,TRBV19,TRBD1,TRBJ2-7
CASSGIYEQYF,TGTGCCAGCAGTGGGATTTACGAGCAGTACTTC,.,TRBV2,.,TRBJ2-7
CASSLAQVEQFF,TGTGCCAGCAGCTTGGCGCAGGTTGAGCAGTTCTTC,few,TRBV5-4,.,TRBJ2-1
CAWSPEPGNTIYF,TGTGCCTGGAGTCCCGAACCTGGAAACACCATATATTTT,.,TRBV30,.,TRBJ1-3
CASSQDDSSGYTF,TGCGCCAGCAGCCAAGATGACAGCTCCGGCTACACCTTC,.,TRBV4-3,.,TRBJ1-2
CASFGTLPGYTF,TGTGCCAGTTTCGGGACACTCCCGGGGTACACCTTC,.,TRBV19,.,TRBJ1-2
CASSNEGRVYEQYF,TGTGCCAGCAGCAATGAGGGCAGGGTCTACGAGCAGTACTTC,few,TRBV21-1,.,TRBJ2-7
CASTRASSYNEQFF,TGTGCCAGCACCAGGGCCTCATCCTACAATGAGCAGTTCTTC,.,TRBV6-5,.,TRBJ2-1
CASALRGGADTQYF,TGTGCTAGTGCCCTGAGGGGGGGGGCAGATACGCAGTATTTT,.,TRBV12-5,.,TRBJ2-3
CASSWEGRIGETQYF,TGTGCCAGCAGCTGGGAGGGGAGGATCGGAGAGACCCAGTACTTC,.,TRBV7-9,TRBD2,TRBJ2-5
CSVEGTGFAHEQYF,TGCAGCGTTGAAGGTACAGGGTTCGCCCACGAGCAGTACTTC,.,TRBV29-1,.,TRBJ2-7
CASSEDTGRAGGYTF,TGTGCCAGCAGTGAAGATACGGGCAGGGCGGGAGGCTACACCTTC,.,TRBV2,.,TRBJ1-2
CASSRSGTGYAEQYF,TGTGCCAGCTCTCGCTCCGGGACAGGGTACGCCGAGCAGTACTTC,.,TRBV18,TRBD1,TRBJ2-7
CATSDNTMNTEAFF,TGTGCCACCAGTGACAATACCATGAACACTGAAGCTTTCTTT,.,TRBV15,.,TRBJ1-1
CASSKAGTETANYGYTF,TGTGCCAGCAGCAAAGCCGGGACGGAAACAGCTAACTATGGCTACACCTTC,.,TRBV5-6,.,TRBJ1-2
CASSRNSVSGNTIYF,TGTGCCAGCAGCCGGAACTCAGTCTCTGGAAACACCATATATTTT,.,TRBV4-2,.,TRBJ1-3
CVSGTAYYNEQFF,TGTGTGTCCGGGACAGCTTACTACAATGAGCAGTTCTTC,.,TRBV18,TRBD1,TRBJ2-1
CASSVGRVAEQFF,TGTGCCAGCAGTGTGGGTAGGGTGGCAGAGCAGTTCTTC,.,TRBV2,.,TRBJ2-1
CASSLALGRATGEQYF,TGTGCCAGCAGCTTAGCGCTCGGGAGGGCCACGGGAGAGCAGTACTTC,.,TRBV7-2,TRBD2,TRBJ2-7
CATSRSGTSNIQYF,TGTGCCACCAGCAGATCGGGGACTTCAAACATTCAGTACTTC,.,TRBV15,.,TRBJ2-4
CASSLARAGLYGYTF,TGTGCCAGCAGCTTGGCAAGGGCAGGACTATATGGCTACACCTTC,.,TRBV5-6,.,TRBJ1-2
CASSRGSDTQYF,TGTGCCAGCAGTAGGGGATCAGATACGCAGTATTTT,.,TRBV25-1,.,TRBJ2-3
CAWSYPGRHNEKLFF,TGTGCCTGGAGTTATCCCGGACGTCATAATGAAAAACTGTTTTTT,.,TRBV30,.,TRBJ1-4
CASSLKSTDTQYF,TGTGCCAGCAGTTTGAAGAGCACAGATACGCAGTATTTT,.,TRBV27,.,TRBJ2-3
CASSLGPRGSYEQYF,TGTGCCAGCAGCTTAGGGCCCCGGGGGTCCTACGAGCAGTACTTC,.,TRBV7-7,.,TRBJ2-7